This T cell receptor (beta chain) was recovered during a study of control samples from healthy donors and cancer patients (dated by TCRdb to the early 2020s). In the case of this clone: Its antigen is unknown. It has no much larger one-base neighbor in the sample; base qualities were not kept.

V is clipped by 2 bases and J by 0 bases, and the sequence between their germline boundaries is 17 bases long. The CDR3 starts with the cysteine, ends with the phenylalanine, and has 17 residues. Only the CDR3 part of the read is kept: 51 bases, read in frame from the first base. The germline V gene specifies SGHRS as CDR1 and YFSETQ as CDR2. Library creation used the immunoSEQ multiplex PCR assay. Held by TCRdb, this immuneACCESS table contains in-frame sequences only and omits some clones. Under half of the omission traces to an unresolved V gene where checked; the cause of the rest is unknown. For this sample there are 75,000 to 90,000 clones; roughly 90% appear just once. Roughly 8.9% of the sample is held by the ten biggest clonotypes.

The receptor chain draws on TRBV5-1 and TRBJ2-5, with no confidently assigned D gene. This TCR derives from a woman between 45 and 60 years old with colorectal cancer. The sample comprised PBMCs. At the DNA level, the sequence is TGCGCCAGCAGCTTAGGAGAGGCCTTGGGGTACCAAGAGACCCAGTACTTC. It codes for CASSLGEALGYQETQYF.